This TCR beta chain was sequenced for a study of T cell changes during pregnancy in multiple sclerosis. In germline, CDR1 is SGHAT, CDR2 FQNNGV. The V end lost 1 base, the J end lost 3 bases, and 15 bases lay between the germline ends. There are 17 residues in the CDR3. The repertoire was sequenced with immunoSEQ multiplex PCR; TCRdb's copy has only in-frame clones and lacks some. The data hold roughly 44,000 clones, with around 89% observed a single time. This receptor was identified in a female donor in good health, enrolled as a control in a pregnancy study. Here the sequenced sample was CD8+ T cells from peripheral blood mononuclear cells, taken after pregnancy. This chain connects TRBV11-2 to TRBJ2-2; weak D call: TRBD2 (5 bases). The CDR3 sequence is CASSLAGKADDTGELFF. The CDR3 DNA reads as TGTGCCAGCAGCTTAGCCGGGAAGGCCGACGACACCGGGGAGCTGTTTTTT. The full variable domain, completed using reference TRBV11-2 and TRBJ2-2, is EAGVAQSPRYKIIEKRQSVAFWCNPISGHATLYWYQQILGQGPKLLIQFQNNGVVDDSQLPKDRFSAERLKGVDSTLKIQPAKLEDSAVYLCASSLAGKADDTGELFFGEGSRLTVL.